Below, 27 T cell receptor beta chains from the same sample are listed, as sequenced in a study of radiation and T cells in renal cell carcinoma. Repertoires were generated with immunoSEQ multiplex PCR, while TCRdb's copy carries only in-frame clones and drops some. This table has almost 20,000 clones, approximately 60% appearing once. Treatment defined: 15 Gy SBRT to primary tumor, nephrectomy 4 weeks later. Sequences were derived from tumor tissue, sampled from a patient whose treatment included radiotherapy and nephrectomy. Receptors were obtained from a woman aged 70 to 79 with renal cell carcinoma.

The chain links TRBV7-9 to TRBJ1-3; D call uncertain. The CDR3 covers 11 residues. Germline CDR1 SEHNR, CDR2 FQNEAQ (reference sequence). Deletions cut 6 bases from V and 1 base from J, with 1 base between. CDR3 region: CASRSGNTIYF. DNA of the CDR3: TGTGCCAGCAGGTCTGGAAACACCATATATTTT.

This clone has more than one count but fewer than ten. This chain connects TRBV30 to TRBJ1-2; D might be TRBD1 (6 bases). The germline V gene has CDR1 GTSNPN and CDR2 SVGIG (reference sequence). The CDR3 is made up of 13 amino acids. V lost 1 base, J lost 8 bases, and 14 bases lay in between. CDR3 amino acids: CAWSDTGNRGYTF. The CDR3 region has the DNA TGTGCCTGGAGTGATACAGGGAATCGGGGCTACACCTTC. Together with reference TRBV30 and TRBJ1-2, the CDR3 gives the full variable domain: SQTIHQWPATLVQPVGSPLSLECTVEGTSNPNLYWYRQAAGRGLQLLFYSVGIGQISSEVPQNLSASRPQDRQFILSSKKLLLSDSGFYLCAWSDTGNRGYTFGSGTRLTVV.

The chain carries TRBV6-5 and TRBJ1-1, with D perhaps TRBD1 (6 bases). V lost 2 bases and J 5 bases, leaving 12 bases between the germline ends. The germline gives CDR1 MNHEY, CDR2 SVGAGI. The CDR3 extends over 14 amino acids. The CDR3 reads CASSYGGLGTEAFF. DNA for the CDR3: TGTGCCAGCAGTTACGGGGGGCTAGGAACTGAAGCTTTCTTT.

The V and J genes are TRBV6-5 and TRBJ1-2; D gene unclear. Per germline, CDR1 MNHEY and CDR2 SVGAGI. The CDR3 has 13 residues. Trimming stripped 5 bases from V and 7 bases from J, with 14 bases between. CDR3 DNA sequence: TGTGCCAGCAGTATCGCCCCGGGAGGTGGCTACACCTTC. Translated, it gives CASSIAPGGGYTF.

This chain links TRBV19 with TRBJ1-6; maybe TRBD1 (6 bases). This CDR3 is built from 15 residues. Germline V gene data show CDR1 as LNHDA and CDR2 as SQIVND (reference sequence). Trimming stripped 6 bases from V and 7 bases from J, with 16 bases between. The CDR3 DNA reads as TGTGCCAGTAGGATGGGGGGGGCAGCGAATTCACCCCTCCACTTT. Translated: CASRMGGAANSPLHF. Looking up the rest from reference TRBV19 and TRBJ1-6 gives the full variable domain: DGGITQSPKYLFRKEGQNVTLSCEQNLNHDAMYWYRQDPGQGLRLIYYSQIVNDFQKGDIAEGYSVSREKKESFPLTVTSAQKNPTAFYLCASRMGGAANSPLHFGNGTRLTVT.

This clone is a singleton in its sample. The chain carries TRBV19 and TRBJ2-3, with TRBD1 identical over 7 bases. The V gene end was trimmed by 6 bases and the J gene end by 2 bases; junction bases not matched to a gene: 8. Germline CDR1 LNHDA, CDR2 SQIVND (reference sequence). The CDR3 has 15 amino acids. The CDR3 DNA sequence: TGTGCCAGTAGCTTACAGGGGTACCCCACAGATACGCAGTATTTT. Translation: CASSLQGYPTDTQYF.

This chain connects TRBV11-2 to TRBJ1-1; D uncertain. CDR1 and CDR2 (germline): SGHAT, FQNNGV. This CDR3 is 13 amino acids long. The V end lost 2 bases, the J end lost 1 base, and 5 bases lay between the germline ends. CDR3 residues: CASSLWGNTEAFF. In DNA form, the CDR3 reads TGTGCCAGCAGCTTATGGGGGAACACTGAAGCTTTCTTT.

The rearrangement links TRBV19 to TRBJ1-1; TRBD1 matches 10 bases. The CDR3 runs 17 residues. Germline CDR1 is LNHDA and CDR2 is SQIVND (reference sequence). The junction had 15 bases not matched to a gene; V was cut back by 6 bases and J by 5 bases. The CDR3 region has the DNA TGTGCCAGTAGAAACCCCCCCGGGACAGGGGACGAAACTGAAGCTTTCTTT. Translated: CASRNPPGTGDETEAFF.

This clone showed up just a few times. This rearrangement joins TRBV6-1 to TRBJ2-7, with D possibly TRBD1 on 5 matching bases. Germline V gene sequence: CDR1 MNHNS, CDR2 SASEGT. The CDR3 spans 13 residues. V was pared by 3 bases and J by 5 bases, with 11 bases between. This CDR3 is CASSDRVTNEQYF. The CDR3 bases are TGTGCCAGCAGTGACAGGGTAACGAACGAGCAGTACTTC.

The V call is TRBV2, the J call TRBJ1-5, with a weak D call TRBD1 (5 bases). The CDR3 is 14 amino acids. Trimming removed 6 bases from V and 6 bases from J, with 15 bases in between. Germline lookup yields CDR1 SNHLY and CDR2 FYNNEI. The CDR3 bases are TGTGCCAGCAGGGGGGATTATGAAGGTCAGCCCCAGCATTTT. This translates into CASRGDYEGQPQHF.

The rearrangement uses TRBV11-3 and TRBJ2-3, with 7 bases fitting TRBD2. Looked up from germline, CDR1 is SGHNT and CDR2 is YENEEA. Trimming took 6 bases from V and 2 from J; bases not matched to a gene: 8. There are 15 residues in the CDR3. The CDR3 sequence: CASRGGVPFTDTQYF. The CDR3, as DNA: TGTGCCAGCAGGGGAGGGGTTCCCTTCACAGATACGCAGTATTTT.

The chain recombines TRBV5-6 with TRBJ1-2, with 7 bases aligning to TRBD1. With V trimmed by 0 bases and J by 2 bases, 7 bases remained unmatched. Germline V gives CDR1 SGHDT, CDR2 YYEEEE. The CDR3 totals 16 residues. The CDR3 here is CASSLGQGIFNYGYTF. CDR3 DNA: TGTGCCAGCAGCTTGGGACAGGGAATTTTCAACTATGGCTACACCTTC.

This clone was detected only a few times. The chain couples TRBV5-4 to TRBJ2-1; possibly TRBD1 for D (5 bases). The V end was cut by 4 bases, the J end by 5 bases, with 16 bases between. The germline V gene has CDR1 SGHNT and CDR2 YYREEE (reference sequence). The CDR3 totals 15 residues. This chain's CDR3 is CASSRQGPSDNEQFF. The CDR3 DNA is TGTGCCAGCAGCCGGCAGGGTCCCAGCGACAATGAGCAGTTCTTC.

This clone turned up a few times. CDR3 amino acids: CASSPKEGADKNIQYF. The CDR3 DNA is TGTGCCAGCAGCCCGAAAGAAGGGGCGGACAAAAACATTCAGTACTTC. This chain connects TRBV7-9 to TRBJ2-4; perhaps TRBD1 as D (5 bases). The CDR3 loop spans 16 amino acids. V lost 5 bases, J lost 3 bases, and 17 bases lay in between. Germline V gives CDR1 SEHNR, CDR2 FQNEAQ (reference sequence).

The chain uses TRBV30 and TRBJ1-1, with D possibly being TRBD1 (5 bases). The CDR3 has 15 residues. Trimming shortened V by 3 bases and J by 4 bases, and 18 bases separated the two germline ends. Germline CDR1 is GTSNPN and CDR2 is SVGIG (reference sequence). The CDR3 coding sequence is TGTGCCTGGAGGCCTTGGCTCGGGACGGTCACTGAAGCTTTCTTT. Amino acid sequence: CAWRPWLGTVTEAFF.

This sequence joins TRBV7-6 and TRBJ1-3; no reliable D call. The V gene's germline CDR1 is SGHVS and CDR2 FNYEAQ. V was cut by 2 bases and J by 9 bases, with 17 bases left in between. The CDR3 totals 15 residues. CDR3 in amino acids: CASSLNKGTGTTIYF. The CDR3 nucleotides read TGTGCCAGCAGCTTAAATAAAGGCACCGGCACCACCATATATTTT.

This clone was seen only a few times. This rearrangement joins TRBV2 to TRBJ1-5, with TRBD1 identical over 9 bases. CDR1 is SNHLY and CDR2 is FYNNEI in the germline V gene. This CDR3 comprises 14 residues. The ends lost 2 bases at V and 8 bases at J; junction bases unmatched: 4. The CDR3 sequence is CASSERTGAEPQHF. CDR3 coding DNA: TGTGCCAGCAGTGAACGGACAGGGGCAGAGCCCCAGCATTTT.

V gene TRBV19 combines with J gene TRBJ1-6; maybe TRBD1 (5 bases). The ends were cut back, 9 bases at V and 5 bases at J, with 14 bases in the middle. The germline V gene has CDR1 LNHDA and CDR2 SQIVND (reference sequence). The CDR3 length is 14 residues. The CDR3 DNA sequence: TGTGCCAGCAAAGGGACGGCAGATAATTCACCCCTCCACTTT. Its translation: CASKGTADNSPLHF.

The rearrangement links TRBV5-5 to TRBJ2-1, with TRBD2 identical over 11 bases. CDR3 length equals 15 residues. Germline V CDR1 and CDR2: SGHKS, YYEKEE (reference sequence). With V trimmed by 0 bases and J by 6 bases, 2 bases remained unmatched. CDR3 loop: CASSLVGTSGNEQFF. The CDR3 DNA follows: TGTGCCAGCAGCTTGGTGGGGACTAGCGGCAATGAGCAGTTCTTC.

This clone was seen once. The J gene is TRBJ2-7, the V gene TRBV27, with TRBD1 identical over 10 bases. Trimming cost V 5 bases and J 0 bases; bases outside gene matches: 4. Per germline, CDR1 MNHEY and CDR2 SMNVEV (reference sequence). This CDR3 is built from 15 residues. The CDR3 nucleotides read TGTGCCAGCAGTGCCGACAGGGGGCCCTCCTACGAGCAGTACTTC. Its protein is CASSADRGPSYEQYF.

This chain uses TRBV19 with TRBJ1-1; D is undetermined. The CDR3 is 14 residues long. V was clipped by 5 bases and J by 3 bases, with 13 bases between them. Germline V gene sequence: CDR1 LNHDA, CDR2 SQIVND (reference sequence). The CDR3 region is CASSRSPKDTEAFF. CDR3 sequence (DNA): TGTGCCAGTAGTCGTTCTCCGAAGGACACTGAAGCTTTCTTT.

The chain carries TRBV25-1 and TRBJ2-2; 11 bases are a match to TRBD2. Germline values: CDR1 MGHDK, CDR2 SYGVNS. After removal of 2 bases from V and 2 bases from J, the junction contained 7 bases not matched to a gene. This CDR3 spans 18 amino acids. CDR3 protein: CASSEGLAGGLNTGELFF. CDR3 nucleotides: TGTGCCAGCAGTGAAGGGCTAGCGGGGGGACTAAACACCGGGGAGCTGTTTTTT.

The chain is built from TRBV2 and TRBJ2-7; D is possibly TRBD1 (5 bases). V lost 6 bases to trimming and J lost 0 bases, with 12 bases between them. This CDR3 has 14 amino acids. The germline gives CDR1 SNHLY, CDR2 FYNNEI. The CDR3 DNA reads as TGTGCCAGCAGCTTGACAGCAGCCTCCTACGAGCAGTACTTC. Protein sequence: CASSLTAASYEQYF.

CDR3 amino acids: CASRGQGWYEQYF. The CDR3 nucleotides are TGTGCCAGCAGAGGACAGGGGTGGTACGAGCAGTACTTC. V is TRBV27 and J is TRBJ2-7; TRBD1 matches 9 bases. Unmatched junction bases numbered 4, after V lost 6 bases and J lost 4 bases. The CDR3 sequence is 13 residues long. From germline, CDR1 is MNHEY and CDR2 SMNVEV (reference sequence).

This chain links TRBV21-1 with TRBJ1-2; TRBD1 is taken as the D call from the table, unchecked against the DNA. TRBV21-1 represents a pseudogene. This CDR3 has 17 residues. This CDR3 reads CASSKPPQGRWKYGYTF. CDR3 in DNA: TGTGCCAGCAGCAAACCTCCACAGGGGCGTTGGAAGTATGGCTACACCTTC.

This clone was seen a few times. J is TRBJ2-1 and V is TRBV5-1; TRBD2 aligns across 7 bases. Germline CDR1 is SGHRS and CDR2 is YFSETQ. The length of the CDR3 is 17 residues. V dropped 3 bases and J dropped 0; count of bases not matched to a gene: 9. As DNA, the CDR3 is TGCGCCAGCAGCTACGGGGGGTTCGATAGCTCCTACAATGAGCAGTTCTTC. It translates to CASSYGGFDSSYNEQFF.

The chain has TRBV10-3 and TRBJ2-3; D perhaps matches TRBD1 (6 bases). V lost 10 bases and J lost 0, with 11 bases in between. This CDR3 contains 13 residues. Germline CDR1 reads ENHRY; CDR2 reads SYGVKD. The CDR3 loop is CATKDSSTDTQYF. CDR3 in DNA: TGTGCCACCAAGGACAGCAGCACAGATACGCAGTATTTT.